A selection of T cell receptor beta chains follows, all from one sample in a study of radiotherapy plus CTLA-4 blockade in lung cancer. TCRdb keeps only in-frame clones here, not all; method: immunoSEQ multiplex PCR. Of some 70,000 clones listed, 79% are singletons. Sequencing was performed on peripheral blood, taken from a patient treated with radiotherapy plus ipilimumab. The origin of the receptors is a human donor with non-small cell lung cancer who had a complete response to radiotherapy plus ipilimumab. CDR3s include the opening cysteine and the closing phenylalanine or tryptophan. D genes are given only for firm matches. The listing skips clone size in some rows; elsewhere it reads once, few, many or a size class.

cdr3_nt | cdr3_aa | clone_size | j_call | v_call | d_call | cdr3_length
TGTGCCAGCAGCTTAGTAGCACAGGGGGTAACGGGCAATCAGCCCCAGCATTTT | CASSLVAQGVTGNQPQHF | NA | TRBJ1-5 | TRBV7-2 | TRBD1 | 18
TGTGCCTGGACCCTATTAACGTGGGGGGCTGGCTACACCTTC | CAWTLLTWGAGYTF | NA | TRBJ1-2 | TRBV30 | NA | 14
TGTGCCACCCAAGGAGGGTTCTATGGCTACACCTTC | CATQGGFYGYTF | NA | TRBJ1-2 | TRBV7-2 | NA | 12
TGTGCCAGCAGTGAGGGACAGGGATGGAATGAGCAGTTCTTC | CASSEGQGWNEQFF | NA | TRBJ2-1 | TRBV6-5 | TRBD1 | 14
TGTGCCTGGAGTGTCGACGGGGGCCATAATTCACCCCTCCACTTT | CAWSVDGGHNSPLHF | once | TRBJ1-6 | TRBV30 | NA | 15
TGTGCCAGCCGATCGGGGGTGGCAAGCAATCAGCCCCAGCATTTT | CASRSGVASNQPQHF | NA | TRBJ1-5 | TRBV27 | NA | 15
TGCGCCAGCAGCCCAGCCCTGGGGGGGGCCCGTGAGCAGTTCTTC | CASSPALGGAREQFF | NA | TRBJ2-1 | TRBV4-1 | NA | 15
TGTGCCAGTTCACGGGGGGGCGCGAGCACTGAAGCTTTCTTT | CASSRGGASTEAFF | NA | TRBJ1-1 | TRBV19 | NA | 14
TGTGCCAGCAGCGTAGGGACAGGGGGGAACGATGAGCAGTTCTTC | CASSVGTGGNDEQFF | once | TRBJ2-1 | TRBV7-2 | TRBD1 | 15
TGTGCCAGCAGAGGTAGCGGGGGGGTTGGGAATGAGCAGTTCTTC | CASRGSGGVGNEQFF | NA | TRBJ2-1 | TRBV6-1 | TRBD2 | 15
TGTGCCACCAGCAGAGATTTTCCGACAGTTGAAAAACTGTTTTTT | CATSRDFPTVEKLFF | NA | TRBJ1-4 | TRBV15 | NA | 15
TGTGCCAGCAGCAAACATCCAACCCAGTACAATGAGCAGTTCTTC | CASSKHPTQYNEQFF | NA | TRBJ2-1 | TRBV7-9 | NA | 15
TGTGCCAGCAGTATCCGGGAGGCAGATACGCAGTATTTT | CASSIREADTQYF | NA | TRBJ2-3 | TRBV6-1 | TRBD2 | 13
TGTGCCAGCAGCTTATCTAGCGGGAGTGCAGATACGCAGTATTTT | CASSLSSGSADTQYF | few | TRBJ2-3 | TRBV7-2 | TRBD2 | 15
TGTGCCAGCAGCGTACAGGGGGGATCCGGCTACACCTTC | CASSVQGGSGYTF | NA | TRBJ1-2 | TRBV9 | TRBD1 | 13
TGTGCCAGCAGTGCCCCAATATTACTAGCGGGATTATCTGGAGGTGAGCAGTTCTTC | CASSAPILLAGLSGGEQFF | NA | TRBJ2-1 | TRBV6-1 | TRBD2 | 19
TGTGCCAGCAGTGACGTTCCCCAGAGGGAGTCCTACGAGCAGTACTTC | CASSDVPQRESYEQYF | NA | TRBJ2-7 | TRBV6-4 | NA | 16
TGTGCCAGCAGTGTTTACGGGCGCGCTGGGAATGAGCAGTTCTTC | CASSVYGRAGNEQFF | NA | TRBJ2-1 | TRBV6-4 | NA | 15
TGTGCCAGCAGCTTAGGGACCCATGGCTACACCTTC | CASSLGTHGYTF | NA | TRBJ1-2 | TRBV11-3 | NA | 12
TGTGCCAGCAGCTCGGGTACTAGCGGTAGCACAGATACGCAGTATTTT | CASSSGTSGSTDTQYF | NA | TRBJ2-3 | TRBV5-4 | TRBD2 | 16
TGTGCCAGCAGCGGAGGGACTAGCCGGGGTGAGCAGTTCTTC | CASSGGTSRGEQFF | once | TRBJ2-1 | TRBV11-3 | TRBD2 | 14
TGTGCCAGCAGCCCCCGACAGGGGAACACTGAAGCTTTCTTT | CASSPRQGNTEAFF | NA | TRBJ1-1 | TRBV7-2 | TRBD1 | 14
TGTGCCAGCATCTGGACTGATCGAAATATGACCGGGGAGCTGTTTTTT | CASIWTDRNMTGELFF | NA | TRBJ2-2 | TRBV21-1 | NA | 16
TGTGCCAGCAGCTTAGAAGGGGGCATGGAAACTTTCTTT | CASSLEGGMETFF | few | TRBJ1-1 | TRBV7-9 | TRBD1 | 13
TGCAGCGCGTTGGACACTGAAGCTTTCTTT | CSALDTEAFF | NA | TRBJ1-1 | TRBV29-1 | NA | 10
TGCGCCAGCAGTTCCCGAGGGAGGAGCAATGGCTACACCTTC | CASSSRGRSNGYTF | once | TRBJ1-2 | TRBV10-2 | NA | 14
TGTGCCAGCAGCTCGGCAGAATGGGACACTGAAGCTTTCTTT | CASSSAEWDTEAFF | NA | TRBJ1-1 | TRBV7-9 | NA | 14
TGTGCCAGCAGCTTAAACGGCGGGGGTAGCACAGATACGCAGTATTTT | CASSLNGGGSTDTQYF | NA | TRBJ2-3 | TRBV7-8 | TRBD2 | 16
TGCGCCAGCAGCCCCCGGGACCGATACGAGCAGTACTTC | CASSPRDRYEQYF | NA | TRBJ2-7 | TRBV5-1 | NA | 13
TGTGCCAGCAGCTTAGTAGGTGCGGGTGAGCAGTTCTTC | CASSLVGAGEQFF | NA | TRBJ2-1 | TRBV11-3 | NA | 13
TGTGCCAGCAGCTTGTACGCGGGAACCTACGAGCAGTACTTC | CASSLYAGTYEQYF | few | TRBJ2-7 | TRBV5-4 | NA | 14
TGTGCCAGCTCTTCCCTCTCGGGTATTGGGCCGAATGAGCAGTTCTTC | CASSSLSGIGPNEQFF | NA | TRBJ2-1 | TRBV18 | NA | 16
TGTGCCATCAGCGAGGGACAGGGGTACGGCTACACCTTC | CAISEGQGYGYTF | NA | TRBJ1-2 | TRBV10-3 | TRBD1 | 13
TGTGCCACCCTCCTGACAGAAAACATTCAGTACTTC | CATLLTENIQYF | NA | TRBJ2-4 | TRBV2 | NA | 12
TGTGCCAGCAGCCCCTGGGTCCAAGAGACCCAGTACTTC | CASSPWVQETQYF | NA | TRBJ2-5 | TRBV5-6 | NA | 13
TGTGCCAGTAGTATAGTGACAGGGGGCTACTACAATGAGCAGTTCTTC | CASSIVTGGYYNEQFF | NA | TRBJ2-1 | TRBV19 | TRBD1 | 16
TGTGCCAGCAGCCCCACAGGTCTTGACTATGGCTACACCTTC | CASSPTGLDYGYTF | NA | TRBJ1-2 | TRBV7-2 | NA | 14
TGTGCCAGCAGCCAAGATCTGTTAGCGGGGGGCTCCAATACGCAGTATTTT | CASSQDLLAGGSNTQYF | NA | TRBJ2-3 | TRBV4-2 | TRBD2 | 17
TGTGCCAGCAGCTTAGAGTTGAACTATGGCTACACCTTC | CASSLELNYGYTF | NA | TRBJ1-2 | TRBV7-2 | NA | 13
TGTGCCAGCAGCTTCCGACAGGGCCAAACCTACAATGAGCAGTTCTTC | CASSFRQGQTYNEQFF | once | TRBJ2-1 | TRBV11-3 | TRBD1 | 16
TGTGCCAGCACCAATCTAGCGGGAGGCTACAATGAGCAGTTCTTC | CASTNLAGGYNEQFF | NA | TRBJ2-1 | TRBV6-5 | TRBD2 | 15
TGTGCCAGCAGCTCCAACGGGGCGAGAGAAGGCTACACCTTC | CASSSNGAREGYTF | NA | TRBJ1-2 | TRBV27 | NA | 14
TGTGCCAGCAGGAGACAGGGGGCGCGGGGCTACACCTTC | CASRRQGARGYTF | NA | TRBJ1-2 | TRBV27 | TRBD1 | 13
TGTGCCAGCAGTCTGGCAGGGGGCTCTGAAGCTTTCTTT | CASSLAGGSEAFF | NA | TRBJ1-1 | TRBV25-1 | TRBD1 | 13
TGTGCCAGCAGTGGGCAACCAGTCAACACCGGGGAGCTGTTTTTT | CASSGQPVNTGELFF | NA | TRBJ2-2 | TRBV2 | NA | 15
TGTGCTAGCAACCCCCCACCGTTCAGGGGGCAGAAAAAACTGTTTTTT | CASNPPPFRGQKKLFF | NA | TRBJ1-4 | TRBV7-7 | TRBD1 | 16
TGTGCCATCAGAGACAGTGGACAGCCCCAGCATTTT | CAIRDSGQPQHF | NA | TRBJ1-5 | TRBV10-3 | NA | 12
TGTGCCAGCTCACTCACTAGCGGGAGTGGGACAGATACGCAGTATTTT | CASSLTSGSGTDTQYF | NA | TRBJ2-3 | TRBV18 | TRBD2 | 16
TGTGCCAGTAGGGACGCGGGGAGGAACACTGAAGCTTTCTTT | CASRDAGRNTEAFF | NA | TRBJ1-1 | TRBV19 | NA | 14